These T cell receptor beta chains were read from a single sample in a study of T cells in tuberculosis. Measured with immunoSEQ multiplex PCR; TCRdb has only the in-frame clones, and not every one. The table has nearly 35,000 clones, approximately 90% seen once. Sequencing used PBMCs. The source is a donor under 30 with latent tuberculosis or without tuberculosis infection. Both conserved end residues are part of each CDR3. D genes are given only for firm matches. Expanded clones get a size class; other rows say once, few or many, or leave the size out.

clone_size j_call d_call v_call cdr3_aa cdr3_nt
. TRBJ2-4 . TRBV14 CASSRPGGIQYF TGTGCCAGCAGCCGGCCCGGGGGCATTCAGTACTTC
once TRBJ1-4 . TRBV11-2 CASSLVPVINEKLFF TGTGCCAGCAGCTTAGTTCCAGTCATAAATGAAAAACTGTTTTTT
. TRBJ1-1 . TRBV5-1 CASSLEMGPTEAFF TGCGCCAGCAGCTTGGAAATGGGGCCCACTGAAGCTTTCTTT
. TRBJ2-1 . TRBV5-4 CASSLDRFEQFF TGTGCCAGCAGCTTAGATAGATTTGAGCAGTTCTTC
. TRBJ2-2 TRBD2 TRBV7-2 CASSLVPSGRANTGELFF TGTGCCAGCAGCTTAGTTCCCAGCGGGAGGGCGAACACCGGGGAGCTGTTTTTT
. TRBJ2-7 TRBD2 TRBV6-4 CASSDYPSGRGEQYF TGTGCCAGCAGTGACTATCCTAGCGGGAGGGGCGAGCAGTACTTC
. TRBJ2-5 TRBD1 TRBV28 CASSLRGRGTQETQYF TGTGCCAGCAGCCTCAGGGGGCGCGGTACCCAAGAGACCCAGTACTTC
. TRBJ2-7 TRBD1 TRBV28 CASRQTGDLYEQYF TGTGCCAGCAGACAGACAGGGGATCTCTACGAGCAGTACTTC
. TRBJ2-6 . TRBV19 CASSIDLTGYGIAGANVLTF TGTGCCAGTAGTATAGACCTGACAGGTTACGGAATCGCTGGGGCCAACGTCCTGACTTTC
. TRBJ1-5 TRBD1 TRBV19 CASTPGTGEGAQHF TGTGCCAGTACCCCCGGGACAGGGGAGGGAGCCCAGCATTTT
. TRBJ1-5 TRBD1 TRBV7-2 CASSWGQGAEAQHF TGTGCCAGCAGCTGGGGACAGGGGGCGGAGGCCCAGCATTTT
. TRBJ2-7 . TRBV6-6 CASSYSADEQYF TGTGCCAGCAGTTACTCTGCGGACGAGCAGTACTTC
. TRBJ2-1 TRBD2 TRBV14 CASSQALGRAGNNEQFF TGTGCCAGCAGCCAAGCTCTAGGGAGGGCAGGCAACAATGAGCAGTTCTTC
once TRBJ1-5 . TRBV28 CASSPRQGRRAQHF TGTGCCAGCAGTCCCCGCCAGGGTCGTAGGGCCCAGCATTTT
. TRBJ1-6 TRBD1 TRBV5-4 CASSLWQGDSPLHF TGTGCCAGCAGCTTGTGGCAGGGGGATTCACCCCTCCACTTT
. TRBJ2-2 TRBD2 TRBV11-2 CASSFREGRHGELFF TGTGCCAGCAGCTTTCGGGAGGGGAGGCACGGGGAGCTGTTTTTT
. TRBJ1-4 TRBD1 TRBV13 CASSPGQGLNEKLFF TGTGCCAGCAGCCCCGGACAGGGGCTTAATGAAAAACTGTTTTTT
. TRBJ2-2 . TRBV6-4 CASSDSLDSSGELFF TGTGCCAGCAGTGACTCCCTAGACAGTTCCGGGGAGCTGTTTTTT
once TRBJ2-3 . TRBV19 CASSVGLLTDTQYF TGTGCCAGTAGTGTGGGACTCCTCACAGATACGCAGTATTTT
. TRBJ2-1 TRBD2 TRBV29-1 CSVPGLAGGWANEQFF TGCAGCGTTCCTGGGTTAGCGGGAGGGTGGGCCAATGAGCAGTTCTTC
. TRBJ2-3 . TRBV2 CASSESALTDTQYF TGTGCCAGCAGTGAAAGTGCACTCACAGATACGCAGTATTTT
. TRBJ2-1 . TRBV7-2 CASREPGASYNEQFF TGTGCCAGCAGGGAGCCAGGGGCTTCCTACAATGAGCAGTTCTTC
. TRBJ2-6 TRBD1 TRBV28 CASRTGGGGANVLTF TGTGCCAGCAGAACAGGGGGCGGTGGGGCCAACGTCCTGACTTTC
. TRBJ2-2 . TRBV5-4 CASSSGEVRNTGELFF TGTGCCAGCAGCTCCGGGGAGGTGCGTAACACCGGGGAGCTGTTTTTT
. TRBJ1-2 . TRBV4-3 CASSQSPGGGLGGYTF TGCGCCAGCAGCCAATCCCCCGGGGGAGGACTAGGTGGCTACACCTTC
. TRBJ1-6 . TRBV25-1 CASRRGTDSPLHF TGTGCCAGCAGGCGGGGAACCGATTCACCCCTCCACTTT
. TRBJ1-2 . TRBV7-2 CASSPRATNYGYTF TGTGCCAGCAGCCCCAGGGCGACAAACTATGGCTACACCTTC
. TRBJ1-1 . TRBV2 CASRVTGQGTEAFF TGTGCCAGCAGAGTAACAGGGCAGGGAACTGAAGCTTTCTTT
. TRBJ2-7 TRBD1 TRBV10-3 CAISDRGSYEQYF TGTGCCATCTCGGACAGGGGGTCCTACGAGCAGTACTTC
. TRBJ2-7 TRBD1 TRBV6-5 CASSYRGQGYEQYF TGTGCCAGCAGTTACAGGGGACAGGGCTACGAGCAGTACTTC
few TRBJ2-7 . TRBV10-1 CASSEFRTRDTYEQYF TGCGCCAGCAGTGAATTTAGAACCAGGGACACCTACGAGCAGTACTTC
. TRBJ2-7 TRBD2 TRBV5-6 CASRQASGDYEQYF TGTGCCAGCAGACAGGCTAGCGGGGACTACGAGCAGTACTTC
. TRBJ1-5 TRBD1 TRBV6-6 CASSYQGDGNQPQHF TGTGCCAGCAGTTATCAGGGGGATGGCAATCAGCCCCAGCATTTT